This TCR beta chain is drawn from a study of beta chain features in type 1 diabetes. Whole-study findings and limits: For Type 1 diabetes patients, all four CD4+ subsets carried TCRB CDR3s that were moderately but significantly shorter.

This clone was seen only a few times. Its antigen is as yet unknown. It was via CD45RO/CCR7/CD25/CD127/CD95/CD27 that CD4+ naive, central memory, regulatory and stem cell-like memory cells were sorted. Reverse transcribing all isolated RNA meant expressed TCRB transcripts were sequenced. The assay was immunoSEQ multiplex PCR, and TCRdb's table has in-frame clones only and misses some. The sample shows about 370,000 clones, roughly 15% of them seen only once. Germline loops: CDR1 LGHNA, CDR2 YNFKEQ. The length of the CDR3 is 12 residues. Losses at the gene ends were 6 bases for V and 13 bases for J; bases not matched to a gene: 9.

The specimen sequenced was naive CD4+ T cells from blood. The sequence came from a woman aged 18-29 years in good health. The V and J genes are TRBV4-2 and TRBJ2-1; 7 positions agree with TRBD2. CDR3 residues: CASRAPSGTQFF. DNA of the CDR3: TGTGCCAGCAGAGCGCCAAGCGGGACTCAGTTCTTC.